This T cell receptor beta chain was profiled in a study of identical twins. Study results and limitations: There was more out-of-frame TCR alpha sharing in monozygotic twins than models estimated.

Template switching created a universal primer site, and the cDNA included unique molecular identifiers. MiXCR was run by TCRdb on the 5' RACE reads, yielding one entry per CDR3 protein. The table shows hundreds of thousands of distinct CDR3 sequences, with 15% to 20% occurring only once. This clonotype appeared a few times. Antigen: not known. Germline CDR1 and CDR2: DFQATT and SNEGSKA (reference sequence). The CDR3 has 14 residues. Deletions cut 5 bases from V and 2 bases from J, with 13 bases between. These data also formed part of another study, on T cells expressing NK-cell markers. That report adds: The eight sequenced donors comprised seven who were HCMV-seropositive and one who was seronegative.

The rearrangement links TRBV20-1 to TRBJ2-1; D possibly corresponds to TRBD2 (6 bases). The receptor comes from a woman aged 18-30 years in good health. The specimen sequenced was PBMCs. CDR3 coding DNA: TGCAGTGCTCAACGAGCGGGCCCCTACAATGAGCAGTTCTTC. It encodes CSAQRAGPYNEQFF.